Reported below is one TCR beta chain. This record comes from a study of cytomegalovirus exposure and HLA in healthy donors. Study overall: Previous work identified 100 million or so unique TCR beta sequences from about 179 million T cells.

60 Vbeta and 13 Jbeta primers were used in PCR. Some clones are missing from TCRdb's copy, which holds only in-frame ones; the method was immunoSEQ multiplex PCR. This table has about 160,000 clones, 65% to 80% appearing once. The V and J ends lost 5 bases and 2 bases respectively, with 9 bases between them. CDR1 and CDR2 (germline): SGHAT, FQNNGV. The CDR3 runs to 14 residues. This rearrangement joins TRBV11-2 to TRBJ1-4, with D unclear. The sequence came from a woman aged 45-60 years in good health and CMV-seropositive. Sample: PBMCs. CDR3 sequence: CASSLGWTNEKLFF. Written as DNA, the CDR3 is TGTGCCAGCAGCCTCGGTTGGACTAATGAAAAACTGTTTTTT.